The 18 T cell receptor beta chains presented below share a single source sample, sequenced in a study of graft-versus-host responses after intestinal transplantation. Assay: immunoSEQ multiplex PCR; the TCRdb copy retains only in-frame clones and omits some. This sample has about 89,000 clones, with 94% found just once. These TCRs are of unknown antigen specificity. The sample consisted of unstimulated CD4+ T cells sorted from spleen or lymph node cells, taken before transplant. The receptors come from a human donor who was the organ donor for an intestinal transplant.

This clone was picked up one time. The rearrangement links TRBV7-2 to TRBJ1-3; D uncertain. There are 14 residues in the CDR3. With 6 bases removed from V and 0 bases from J, the gap between germline ends came to 9 bases. Germline V gene data show CDR1 as SGHTA and CDR2 as FQGNSA. In DNA form, the CDR3 reads TGTGCCAGCAGTTCCACAGTCTCTGGAAACACCATATATTTT. Its protein product is CASSSTVSGNTIYF.

This clone was detected once. This chain uses TRBV19 with TRBJ1-1; the D gene is possibly TRBD1 (6 bases). The germline V and J ends were trimmed by 8 bases and 1 base, with 17 bases remaining between them. There are 15 residues in the CDR3. The germline CDR1 and CDR2 sequences are LNHDA and SQIVND (reference sequence). CDR3 coding DNA: TGTGCCAGTCGTACTCAGGGGAATGCGAACACTGAAGCTTTCTTT. Protein sequence: CASRTQGNANTEAFF. The full variable domain, its missing parts supplied by reference TRBV19 and TRBJ1-1, is DGGITQSPKYLFRKEGQNVTLSCEQNLNHDAMYWYRQDPGQGLRLIYYSQIVNDFQKGDIAEGYSVSREKKESFPLTVTSAQKNPTAFYLCASRTQGNANTEAFFGQGTRLTVV.

Concerning this clone itself: A junction boundary mismatches the germline segment, possibly from a read error. CDR3 DNA sequence: TGTGCCAGCAGTTTAACGGGGAACACTGAAGTTTTCTTT. Translated, it gives CASSLTGNTEVFF. The chain employs TRBV28 and TRBJ1-1; D uncertain. CDR3 length equals 13 residues. Germline-derived CDR1 and CDR2 are MDHEN and SYDVKM.

The chain is built from TRBV7-2 and TRBJ1-5; the match to TRBD1 covers 8 bases. The V gene end was trimmed by 5 bases and the J gene end by 5 bases; junction bases not matched to a gene: 5. This CDR3 is 14 amino acids long. CDR1 is SGHTA, CDR2 FQGNSA, per germline. CDR3 in DNA: TGTGCCAGCAGCCCCGACAGGGGAGATCAGCCCCAGCATTTT. It encodes CASSPDRGDQPQHF. Full variable domain (outside the CDR3, taken from reference TRBV7-2 and TRBJ1-5): GAGVSQSPSNKVTEKGKDVELRCDPISGHTALYWYRQSLGQGLEFLIYFQGNSAPDKSGLPSDRFSAERTGGSVSTLTIQRTQQEDSAVYLCASSPDRGDQPQHFGDGTRLSIL.

The V gene is TRBV7-2, the J gene TRBJ2-3; D call uncertain. This CDR3 spans 15 amino acids. V shed 5 bases and J shed 5 bases, with 17 bases lying between them. Germline CDR1 SGHTA, CDR2 FQGNSA. In nucleotides, the CDR3 is TGTGCCAGCAGCCCCCGCGGTTTGTCTCTAGATACGCAGTATTTT. Translation: CASSPRGLSLDTQYF.

The V and J genes are TRBV5-1 and TRBJ1-1; D might be TRBD1 (6 bases). CDR1 SGHRS and CDR2 YFSETQ come from the germline V gene. The V and J ends lost 3 bases and 0 bases respectively, with 12 bases between them. CDR3 length: 15 amino acids. The CDR3 DNA is TGCGCCAGCAGCTCCGGACAGAGAATGAACACTGAAGCTTTCTTT. It yields the protein CASSSGQRMNTEAFF.

This rearrangement joins TRBV5-4 to TRBJ2-7; 9 bases are shared with TRBD1. The CDR3 runs 15 residues. The germline CDR1 and CDR2 sequences are SGHNT and YYREEE (reference sequence). V lost 4 bases to trimming and J lost 6 bases; unmatched junction nucleotides: 11. CDR3 in amino acids: CASSASQGAVGEQYF. The DNA for the CDR3 is TGTGCCAGCAGCGCTTCACAGGGGGCGGTGGGCGAGCAGTACTTC. The whole variable domain, remainder taken from reference TRBV5-4 and TRBJ2-7, is ETGVTQSPTHLIKTRGQQVTLRCSSQSGHNTVSWYQQALGQGPQFIFQYYREEENGRGNFPPRFSGLQFPNYSSELNVNALELDDSALYLCASSASQGAVGEQYFGPGTRLTVT.

The chain links TRBV19 to TRBJ1-1; no clear D gene. The V gene lost 6 bases and the J gene lost 6 bases, with 8 bases spanning the gap. The CDR3 extends over 11 amino acids. Per the germline V gene, CDR1 is LNHDA and CDR2 is SQIVND (reference sequence). CDR3 sequence: CASRSWAEAFF. DNA for the CDR3: TGTGCCAGTAGGAGTTGGGCTGAAGCTTTCTTT.

The chain couples TRBV19 to TRBJ2-1; 7 bases map to TRBD1. The CDR3 extends over 14 amino acids. With V trimmed by 7 bases and J by 3 bases, 6 bases remained unmatched. From germline, CDR1 is LNHDA and CDR2 SQIVND (reference sequence). The CDR3 sequence is CASTGQAYYNEQFF. Here the CDR3 DNA reads TGTGCCAGTACCGGACAGGCCTACTACAATGAGCAGTTCTTC.

This chain links TRBV25-1 with TRBJ2-5; D uncertain. This CDR3 has 11 residues. Trimming removed 4 bases from V and 3 bases from J, with 3 bases in between. The germline CDR1 and CDR2 sequences are MGHDK and SYGVNS. CDR3 sequence (DNA): TGTGCCAGCAGTGGAGAAGAGACCCAGTACTTC. Amino acid sequence: CASSGEETQYF. The whole variable domain, remainder taken from reference TRBV25-1 and TRBJ2-5, is EADIYQTPRYLVIGTGKKITLECSQTMGHDKMYWYQQDPGMELHLIHYSYGVNSTEKGDLSSESTVSRIRTEHFPLTLESARPSHTSQYLCASSGEETQYFGPGTRLLVL.

The rearrangement uses TRBV5-4 and TRBJ2-7, with 9 bases matching TRBD1. With V trimmed by 2 bases and J by 7 bases, 4 bases remained unmatched. From germline, CDR1 is SGHNT and CDR2 YYREEE (reference sequence). The CDR3 loop spans 13 amino acids. CDR3 loop: CASSFTGGREQYF. CDR3 nucleotides: TGTGCCAGCAGCTTTACAGGGGGCCGGGAGCAGTACTTC.

In nucleotides, the CDR3 is TGTGCCATCAGTGGCAGGGGGTTTACTGATTCTGAGACCCAGTACTTC. Protein: CAISGRGFTDSETQYF. V gene TRBV10-3 combines with J gene TRBJ2-5, with 7 bases identical to TRBD1. V lost 4 bases and J lost 5; bases outside the gene matches: 13. Germline CDR1 is ENHRY and CDR2 is SYGVKD. This CDR3 spans 16 amino acids.

This clone came up once. Other DNA variants within this sample encode the same CDR3. This chain joins TRBV5-1 and TRBJ2-2, with 11 bases that match TRBD2. The germline CDR1 and CDR2 sequences are SGHRS and YFSETQ. Losses at the gene ends were 8 bases for V and 1 base for J; bases not matched to a gene: 10. This CDR3 spans 17 amino acids. The CDR3 nucleotides are TGCGCCAGTATCCAAGACGGGACTAGCGGGAACACCGGGGAGCTGTTTTTT. As protein: CASIQDGTSGNTGELFF.

The rearrangement uses TRBV5-1 and TRBJ1-5; a possible D gene is TRBD1 (5 bases). The CDR3 totals 12 residues. The V end was cut by 1 base, the J end by 9 bases, with 8 bases between. Germline CDR1 is SGHRS and CDR2 is YFSETQ. The CDR3 protein is CASSLSGGPQHF. CDR3 coding DNA: TGCGCCAGCAGCTTGTCGGGGGGGCCCCAGCATTTT.

The chain combines TRBV5-1 with TRBJ1-2; tentatively, D is TRBD1 (6 bases). This CDR3 is 14 amino acids long. V dropped 4 bases and J dropped 8 bases, with 18 bases sitting between them. Germline CDR1 reads SGHRS; CDR2 reads YFSETQ. The CDR3 protein is CASSPTVQGSGYTF. The CDR3 bases are TGCGCCAGCAGCCCGACGGTACAGGGATCCGGCTACACCTTC.

This clone was seen a single time. The chain couples TRBV30 to TRBJ1-5, with D tentatively TRBD1 (6 bases). The CDR3 has 13 residues. The V end was cut by 1 base, the J end by 4 bases, with 8 bases between. CDR1 is GTSNPN and CDR2 is SVGIG in the germline V gene (reference sequence). CDR3 region: CAWSAQGNQPQHF. CDR3 DNA: TGTGCCTGGAGTGCGCAGGGGAATCAGCCCCAGCATTTT.

The gene calls are TRBV7-2 and TRBJ1-4; D is unclear. This CDR3 is 13 amino acids long. Between the trimmed V and J ends, which lost 3 bases and 4 bases, there was a span of 6 bases. Germline CDR1 and CDR2: SGHTA and FQGNSA. DNA for the CDR3: TGTGCCAGCAGCTTTACAGTTAATGAAAAACTGTTTTTT. It specifies CASSFTVNEKLFF. The variable domain in full, completed from reference TRBV7-2 and TRBJ1-4, reads GAGVSQSPSNKVTEKGKDVELRCDPISGHTALYWYRQSLGQGLEFLIYFQGNSAPDKSGLPSDRFSAERTGGSVSTLTIQRTQQEDSAVYLCASSFTVNEKLFFGSGTQLSVL.

This chain uses TRBV7-9 with TRBJ2-7; D may match TRBD1 or TRBD2 (5 bases each). Germline CDR1 is SEHNR and CDR2 is FQNEAQ (reference sequence). This CDR3 region has 15 residues. V was trimmed by 0 bases and J by 5 bases, leaving 14 bases between them. The CDR3 nucleotides read TGTGCCAGCAGCTTAGCGTCGGGGACGACCCACGAGCAGTACTTC. It encodes CASSLASGTTHEQYF.